Below are 22 T cell receptor beta chains sequenced from a single sample in a study of Graves' ophthalmopathy and Graves' hyperthyroidism. TCR beta CDR3 amplification used RNA transcripts. An initial RT-PCR round employing HTBI primers preceded a second-round multiplex PCR. TCRdb analysed the multiplex PCR reads with MiXCR anew, one entry per CDR3 protein. The sample lists hundreds of thousands of distinct CDR3 sequences, around 40% occurring once. Material for sequencing was peripheral blood. These receptors were taken from an adult man with Graves' ophthalmopathy.

In this sample, this clonotype turned up once. Germline is not matched at one junction end, which may reflect a read error. V is TRBV5-1 and J is TRBJ1-1; D gene unclear. CDR1 and CDR2 from the germline V gene are SGHRS and YFSETQ. CDR3 size: 16 residues. Here the CDR3 DNA reads TGTGCCAGCAGCTTGGATAATCTAAGGGATCTGAATGAAGCTTTCTTT. Encoded protein: CASSLDNLRDLNEAFF.

This clonotype came up a few times. This chain connects TRBV20-1 to TRBJ1-6; 8 positions match TRBD1. The CDR3 sequence is 18 residues long. The V segment lost 0 bases and the J segment 7 bases; nucleotides outside the gene matches: 14. Germline loops: CDR1 DFQATT, CDR2 SNEGSKA (reference sequence). Written as DNA, the CDR3 is TGCAGTGCTAGAGATTCCAGACAGGGGTCTGGAAGCAATTCACCCCTCCACTTT. Residues: CSARDSRQGSGSNSPLHF.

The table lists this clonotype with a few counts. CDR3 amino acids: CSFQRGQETQYF. The CDR3 region has the DNA TGCAGTTTCCAGCGGGGCCAAGAGACCCAGTACTTC. The rearrangement links TRBV20-1 to TRBJ2-5, with 7 bases fitting TRBD2. The CDR3 loop spans 12 amino acids. With 8 bases clipped from V and 1 base from J, the junction kept 4 bases outside the gene matches. CDR1 DFQATT and CDR2 SNEGSKA come from the germline V gene (reference sequence).

In this sample, this clonotype turned up many times. This sequence joins TRBV6-6 and TRBJ1-2; D not certain. Germline V lookup: CDR1 MNHNY, CDR2 SVGAGI (reference sequence). V was pared by 6 bases and J by 4 bases, with 15 bases between. This CDR3 contains 14 residues. This CDR3 reads CASSQPGRSYGYTF. The DNA for the CDR3 is TGTGCCAGCAGCCAACCGGGGAGAAGCTATGGCTACACCTTC.

Concerning this clonotype: At one boundary the junction diverges from the germline segment, which might be a read error. V and J are TRBV7-9 and TRBJ1-4; TRBD1 agrees at 9 bases. Per germline, CDR1 SEHNR and CDR2 FQNEAQ (reference sequence). This CDR3 has 14 amino acids. Here the CDR3 DNA reads TGTGCCAGCAGCCGAACAGGGGGCATTGAAAAACTGTTATTT. It translates to CASSRTGGIEKLLF.

V gene TRBV10-3 combines with J gene TRBJ2-5; D tentatively reads TRBD1 or TRBD2 (5 bases each). The CDR3 length is 12 residues. Germline lookup yields CDR1 ENHRY and CDR2 SYGVKD. V was clipped by 7 bases and J by 3 bases, with 9 bases between them. The DNA of the CDR3 is TGTGCCATCATGGGGACGAAAGAGACCCAGTACTTC. Translation: CAIMGTKETQYF.

The chain combines TRBV4-3 with TRBJ1-2, with 8 nucleotides matching TRBD1. The J segment lost 4 bases and the V segment lost 1 base, leaving 5 bases of the junction unmatched. The CDR3 is 15 amino acids. CDR1 and CDR2 (germline): LGHNA, YSLEER. CDR3 coding DNA: TGCGCCAGCAGCCAAGGACAGGGGCTCCTCTATGGCTACACCTTC. This sequence encodes CASSQGQGLLYGYTF.

The rearrangement links TRBV29-1 to TRBJ2-5; 10 bases are a match to TRBD2. Per germline, CDR1 SQVTM and CDR2 ANQGSEA. The V and J ends lost 5 bases and 3 bases, in that order; junction bases with no gene match: 6. The CDR3 runs to 14 residues. The chain's CDR3 is CSVPSGGAEETQYF. The CDR3 bases are TGCAGCGTTCCAAGCGGGGGGGCGGAAGAGACCCAGTACTTC.

The CDR3 nucleotides read TGCAGTGCTAATCGACAGGGCAATCAGCCCCAGCATTTT. It specifies CSANRQGNQPQHF. The chain links TRBV20-1 to TRBJ1-5, with D maybe TRBD1 (6 bases). This CDR3 contains 13 residues. Germline V lookup: CDR1 DFQATT, CDR2 SNEGSKA (reference sequence). V lost 4 bases, J lost 2 bases, and 9 bases lay in between.

Remarks on this clonotype: The final CDR3 position lacks the conserved phenylalanine or tryptophan, pointing to a likely read error. CDR3 amino acids: CASSPRTGYYGYTL. As DNA, the CDR3 is TGTGCCAGCAGCCCCAGGACAGGGTACTATGGCTACACCCTC. V usage is TRBV6-6 and J usage is TRBJ1-2; 8 nucleotides match TRBD1. Germline lookup yields CDR1 MNHNY and CDR2 SVGAGI (reference sequence). The CDR3 consists of 14 residues. The junction had 6 bases not matched to a gene; V was cut back by 6 bases and J by 3 bases.

In regard to this clonotype: The junction differs from germline at one of its ends, possibly a read error. This rearrangement joins TRBV9 to TRBJ1-4; TRBD1 is a possible D gene (5 bases). The CDR3 is 16 residues long. Per germline, CDR1 SGDLS and CDR2 YYNGEE. The CDR3 coding sequence is TGTGCCAGCAGCCCCAGTAGGTTGACAGTCGATGAAAAACCGTTTTTT. It specifies CASSPSRLTVDEKPFF.

The chain has TRBV9 and TRBJ1-1, with 9 bases lining up with TRBD1. The CDR3 contains 15 residues. Germline V CDR1 and CDR2: SGDLS, YYNGEE. With V trimmed by 4 bases and J by 4 bases, 8 bases remained unmatched. The CDR3 DNA is TGTGCCAGCAGCTTTTCTGACAGGGGGACCACTGAAGCTTTCTTT. This sequence encodes CASSFSDRGTTEAFF.

Remarks on this clonotype: A much larger clone is a single base away; this may be a read error. The chain combines TRBV24-1 with TRBJ2-5; 10 bases agree with TRBD1. Germline-derived CDR1 and CDR2 are KGHDR and SFDVKD. This CDR3 is 16 amino acids long. The V segment lost 5 bases and the J segment 7 bases; nucleotides outside the gene matches: 12. The CDR3 DNA reads as TGTGCCACCAGTGCTCCCGCCGGGACAGGGGCAGGGACCCAGTACTTC. This codes for CATSAPAGTGAGTQYF.

The chain links TRBV3-1 to TRBJ2-7; 14 bases map to TRBD2. The germline gives CDR1 LGHDT, CDR2 YNNKEL (reference sequence). The V and J ends lost 3 bases and 5 bases, in that order; junction bases with no gene match: 3. The CDR3 consists of 15 residues. CDR3 bases: TGTGCCAGCAGCCAGTGGACTAGCGGGAGGAACGAGCAGTACTTC. Translation: CASSQWTSGRNEQYF.

This clonotype was seen a few times. The chain links TRBV12-3 or TRBV12-4 to TRBJ1-2, with D maybe TRBD1 (5 bases). The V and J ends lost 5 bases and 4 bases respectively, with 14 bases between them. The length of the CDR3 is 14 residues. Written as DNA, the CDR3 is TGTGCCAGCAGTGGGGGAGGGGTGGGCTATGGCTACACCTTC. Residues: CASSGGGVGYGYTF.

V usage is TRBV7-9 and J usage is TRBJ2-7, with D tentatively TRBD2 (5 bases). The CDR3 consists of 16 residues. V dropped 1 base and J dropped 0 bases, with 13 bases sitting between them. The germline CDR1 and CDR2 sequences are SEHNR and FQNEAQ (reference sequence). The CDR3 region is CASSLVLTRGSYEQYF. The CDR3 nucleotides read TGTGCCAGCAGCTTAGTTTTAACTCGGGGCTCCTACGAGCAGTACTTC.

The chain is built from TRBV29-1 and TRBJ2-7, with D possibly called TRBD1 or TRBD2 (6 bases each). Trimming left V 2 bases short and J 7 bases short, with 21 bases between. The CDR3 totals 15 residues. Germline CDR1 and CDR2: SQVTM and ANQGSEA. This CDR3 is CSVEMSRGEASEQYF. The CDR3, as DNA: TGCAGCGTTGAAATGTCTAGGGGGGAGGCGAGTGAGCAGTACTTC.

In its sample, this clonotype was seen a few times. This sequence joins TRBV19 and TRBJ1-5; TRBD1 aligns across 9 bases. The CDR3 length is 13 residues. Germline trimming cut 9 bases from V and 6 bases from J; bases unmatched to any gene: 6. The germline V gene has CDR1 LNHDA and CDR2 SQIVND (reference sequence). The CDR3 is CASQDRGVQPQHF. CDR3 DNA sequence: TGTGCCAGCCAGGACAGGGGAGTTCAGCCCCAGCATTTT.

A few counts support this clonotype. The V and J genes are TRBV2 and TRBJ2-2; no clear D gene. Deletions cut 8 bases from V and 4 bases from J, with 11 bases between. The CDR3 spans 13 residues. Per germline, CDR1 SNHLY and CDR2 FYNNEI. CDR3 coding DNA: TGTGCCAGCGGGCGCGTAAGCACCGGGGAGCTGTTTTTT. Translating it yields CASGRVSTGELFF.

The chain combines TRBV5-4 with TRBJ2-5; D is undetermined. There are 14 residues in the CDR3. Germline V CDR1 and CDR2: SGHNT, YYREEE (reference sequence). V lost 0 bases and J 4 bases, leaving 10 bases between the germline ends. The CDR3 sequence is CASSLGPGRETQYF. CDR3 nucleotides: TGTGCCAGCAGCTTGGGCCCGGGCAGAGAGACCCAGTACTTC.

The V call is TRBV6-1, the J call TRBJ1-6; no clear D. The V gene lost 2 bases and the J gene lost 5 bases, with 7 bases spanning the gap. In germline, CDR1 is MNHNS, CDR2 SASEGT. CDR3 length: 14 amino acids. CDR3 loop: CASSERLNNSPLHF. The DNA for the CDR3 is TGTGCCAGCAGTGAAAGGCTCAATAATTCACCCCTCCACTTT.

Details on this clonotype: Possible read error: a much larger clone is one base away. V and J are TRBV12-3 or TRBV12-4 and TRBJ2-7; possibly TRBD1 for D (7 bases). The CDR3 is 12 residues long. The V end was cut by 5 bases, the J end by 12 bases, with 17 bases between. The DNA for the CDR3 is TGTGCCAGCAGTACCAGGGGGGAGAGGCGGTACTTC. Its translation: CASSTRGERRYF.